The clone carrying this T cell receptor (beta chain) has just a few counts. What it recognizes is unknown. A minimum of 5.5 micrograms of total RNA was extracted per sample. The sample comes from a study of blood T cells in healthy people across ages. Whole-study findings and limits: The CMV status of each donor remained undetermined, and this could have confounded shifts in expanded clonotypes. Calculation of diversity from one million T cells yielded estimates considered to be underestimates.

Trimming took off 5 bases at V and 7 bases at J, with 11 bases between the two ends. The length of the CDR3 is 13 residues. Germline CDR1 SEHNR, CDR2 FQNEAQ (reference sequence). With a J-beta primer mix and a sample-barcoded 5' primer, a second PCR ran about 7 to 11 cycles. TCRdb called the 5' RACE reads again in MiXCR, with one record for every CDR3 protein. The repertoire holds some 750,000 distinct CDR3 sequences, with about 20% as singletons. This TCR derives from a man between 70 and 80 years old in good health. The chain uses TRBV7-9 and TRBJ1-4; possible D gene TRBD1, 6 bases. The sequenced sample was blood. CDR3 DNA: TGTGCCAGCAGCAACCACAGGGTTGAAAAACTGTTTTTT. Translated: CASSNHRVEKLFF.